Presented here are 7 T cell receptor beta chains from one specimen sequenced in a study of metastatic and nonmetastatic thyroid tumors. TCRdb re-called the PCR reads with MiXCR. The sample holds 25,000 to 30,000 clones, 15% seen once. Patients had received no treatment of any kind before thyroid surgery. The sequencing input was blood. The source of these receptors is a male donor with papillary thyroid cancer or a benign thyroid nodule (not recorded which). Some clones in this sample may be carry-over from other donors' samples.

At least ten counts were recorded for this clone. It may be a read error: a sequence one base away is much more abundant. The CDR3 ends on some other residue instead of the conserved phenylalanine or tryptophan, so this is likely a read error. The genes are TRBV20-1 and TRBJ2-7, with a weak D call TRBD1 (6 bases). Per germline, CDR1 DFQATT and CDR2 SNEGSKA (reference sequence). The CDR3 runs to 13 residues. The V end lost 4 bases, the J end lost 2 bases, and 12 bases lay between the germline ends. CDR3 DNA sequence: TGCAGTGCTACTCGACAGGTCCCCTACGAGCAGTACCTC. Its protein product is CSATRQVPYEQYL.

This clone was found many times. A single base separates this from a much larger clone, so it may be a read error. Other DNA sequences in the sample encode the same CDR3. This chain connects TRBV7-2 to TRBJ2-2, with D unclear. The CDR3 totals 14 residues. V was pared by 7 bases and J by 7 bases, with 16 bases between. CDR1 and CDR2 from the germline V gene are SGHTA and FQGNSA. CDR3 amino acids: CASTPPVSNGELFF. CDR3 sequence (DNA): TGTGCCAGCACCCCCCCAGTGTCTAACGGGGAGCTGTTTTTT.

The chain is built from TRBV6-1 and TRBJ1-1; no reliable D call. CDR3 length equals 10 residues. Trimming shortened V by 10 bases and J by 5 bases, and 8 bases separated the two germline ends. The germline CDR1 and CDR2 sequences are MNHNS and SASEGT. In DNA, the CDR3 is TGTGCCAACGGGATGACTGAAGCTTTCTTT. Translation gives CANGMTEAFF.

There are many counts of this clone. A read error may produce the germline difference seen at one junction end. The CDR3 coding sequence is TGCGCCAGCAGCTCTGAGGGAGATGGGACCGGGGAGCTGCTTTTT. It is translated as CASSSEGDGTGELLF. The genes are TRBV5-1 and TRBJ2-2; D may match TRBD1 or TRBD2 (5 bases each). The CDR3 consists of 15 residues. From germline, CDR1 is SGHRS and CDR2 YFSETQ. Full variable domain (remainder filled in from reference TRBV5-1 and TRBJ2-2): KAGVTQTPRYLIKTRGQQVTLSCSPISGHRSVSWYQQTPGQGLQFLFEYFSETQRNKGNFPGRFSGRQFSNSRSEMNVSTLELGDSALYLCASSSEGDGTGELLFGEGSRLTVL.

This clone has a count of ten or more. V is TRBV3-1 and J is TRBJ2-3; 12 bases are shared with TRBD2. The germline CDR1 and CDR2 sequences are LGHDT and YNNKEL (reference sequence). The CDR3 runs 16 residues. Trimming removed 4 bases from V and 4 bases from J; junction bases left unmatched: 6. CDR3 sequence: CASSPLAGGGSDTQYF. As DNA, the CDR3 is TGTGCCAGCAGCCCACTAGCGGGGGGCGGGTCAGATACGCAGTATTTT.

The table lists this clone with many counts. The V gene is TRBV28, the J gene TRBJ2-1, with 12 bases that match TRBD2. CDR1 and CDR2 (germline): MDHEN, SYDVKM. With 1 base clipped from V and 3 bases from J, the junction kept 10 bases outside the gene matches. The CDR3 spans 19 residues. CDR3 loop: CASSLYYPTSGSGYNEQFF. The CDR3 DNA follows: TGTGCCAGCAGTTTATACTACCCGACTAGCGGGAGTGGCTACAATGAGCAGTTCTTC. Drawing the rest from reference TRBV28 and TRBJ2-1, the complete variable domain is DVKVTQSSRYLVKRTGEKVFLECVQDMDHENMFWYRQDPGLGLRLIYFSYDVKMKEKGDIPEGYSVSREKKERFSLILESASTNQTSMYLCASSLYYPTSGSGYNEQFFGPGTRLTVL.

This clone was recorded at least ten times. The chain carries TRBV5-1 and TRBJ2-3; the match to TRBD2 covers 10 bases. The CDR3 runs to 16 residues. Looked up from germline, CDR1 is SGHRS and CDR2 is YFSETQ. J lost 3 bases, V lost 1 base, and 5 bases had no gene match. CDR3 amino acids: CASSLSQLAGTDTQYF. In DNA form, the CDR3 reads TGCGCCAGCAGCTTGTCCCAACTAGCGGGGACAGATACGCAGTATTTT. Complete variable domain (other parts from reference TRBV5-1 and TRBJ2-3): KAGVTQTPRYLIKTRGQQVTLSCSPISGHRSVSWYQQTPGQGLQFLFEYFSETQRNKGNFPGRFSGRQFSNSRSEMNVSTLELGDSALYLCASSLSQLAGTDTQYFGPGTRLTVL.